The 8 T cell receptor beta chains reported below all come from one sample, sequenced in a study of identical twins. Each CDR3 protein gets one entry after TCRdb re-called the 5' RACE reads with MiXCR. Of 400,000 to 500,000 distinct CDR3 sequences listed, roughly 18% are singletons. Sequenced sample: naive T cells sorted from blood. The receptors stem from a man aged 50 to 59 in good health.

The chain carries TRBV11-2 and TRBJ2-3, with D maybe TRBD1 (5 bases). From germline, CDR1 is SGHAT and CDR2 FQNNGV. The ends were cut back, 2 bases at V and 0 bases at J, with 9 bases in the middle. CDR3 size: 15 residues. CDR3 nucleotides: TGTGCCAGCAGCTTATTGACAGCTAGCACAGATACGCAGTATTTT. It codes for CASSLLTASTDTQYF.

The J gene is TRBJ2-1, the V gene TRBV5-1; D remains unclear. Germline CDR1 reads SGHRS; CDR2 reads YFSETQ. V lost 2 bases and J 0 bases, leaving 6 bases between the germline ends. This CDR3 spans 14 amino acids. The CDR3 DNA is TGCGCCAGCAGCTTTGATAGCTCCTACAATGAGCAGTTCTTC. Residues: CASSFDSSYNEQFF.

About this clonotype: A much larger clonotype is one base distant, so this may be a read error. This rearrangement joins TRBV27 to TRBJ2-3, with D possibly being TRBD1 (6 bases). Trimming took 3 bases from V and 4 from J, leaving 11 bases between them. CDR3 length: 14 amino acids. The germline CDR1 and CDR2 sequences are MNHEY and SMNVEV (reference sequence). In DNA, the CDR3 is TGTGCCAGCAGTTTTTTGGGGGCACCAGATACGCAGTATTTT. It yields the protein CASSFLGAPDTQYF.

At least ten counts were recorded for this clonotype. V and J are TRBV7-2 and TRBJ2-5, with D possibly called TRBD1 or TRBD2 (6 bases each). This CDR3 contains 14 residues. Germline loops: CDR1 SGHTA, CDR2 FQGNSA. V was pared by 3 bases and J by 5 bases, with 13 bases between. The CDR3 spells CASSFWGAVETQYF. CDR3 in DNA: TGTGCCAGCAGCTTTTGGGGGGCGGTGGAGACCCAGTACTTC.

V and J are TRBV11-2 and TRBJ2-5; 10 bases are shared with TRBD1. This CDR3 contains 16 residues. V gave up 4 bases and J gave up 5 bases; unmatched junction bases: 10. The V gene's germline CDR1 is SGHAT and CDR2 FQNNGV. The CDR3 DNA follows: TGTGCCAGCAGCTCCCCAGGAGACAGGGGGCTGGAGACCCAGTACTTC. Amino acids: CASSSPGDRGLETQYF.

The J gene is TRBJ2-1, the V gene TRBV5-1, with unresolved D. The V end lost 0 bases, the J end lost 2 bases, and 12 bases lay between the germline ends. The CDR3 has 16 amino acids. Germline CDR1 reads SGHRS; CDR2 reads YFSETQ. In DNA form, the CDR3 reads TGCGCCAGCAGCTTGGGTGGCAGAGGCCCCTACAATGAGCAGTTCTTC. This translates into CASSLGGRGPYNEQFF.

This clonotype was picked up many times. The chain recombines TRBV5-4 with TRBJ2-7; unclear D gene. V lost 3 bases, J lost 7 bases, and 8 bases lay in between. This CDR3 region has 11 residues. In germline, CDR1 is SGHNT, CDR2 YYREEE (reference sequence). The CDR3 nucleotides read TGTGCCAGCAGCTCTTATAAAGAGCAGTACTTC. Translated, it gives CASSSYKEQYF.

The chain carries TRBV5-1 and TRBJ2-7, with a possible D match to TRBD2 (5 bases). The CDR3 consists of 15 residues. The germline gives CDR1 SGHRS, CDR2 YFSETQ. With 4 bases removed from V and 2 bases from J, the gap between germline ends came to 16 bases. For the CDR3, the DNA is TGCGCCAGCAGCCCGCAGAGCGGAGAAACCTACGAGCAGTACTTC. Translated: CASSPQSGETYEQYF.